These T cell receptor beta chains were read from a single sample in a study of naive and memory T cell subsets. TCRdb called the UMI-ligation and nested PCR reads again in MiXCR, with one record for every CDR3 protein. The table lists about 120,000 distinct CDR3 sequences, 36% of them singletons. Sequencing input: central memory CD4+ T cells from blood. Every receptor here comes from a human donor in good health. Each CDR3 is given with its conserved first and last residue.

V gene,CDR3 protein
TRBV7-2,CASSTRNNNEQFF
TRBV20-1,CSARDHNELAGSDTQYF
TRBV11-2,CASSSFATGHYGYTF
TRBV7-8,CASSPSVIYEQYF
TRBV20-1,CSAREWGRTGELFF
TRBV27,CASSRSSNRGTRVGEKLFF
TRBV20-1,CSAMVPNSGANVLTF
TRBV20-1,CSAREVVTGDGKTQYF
TRBV3-1,CASSQAGGGRWDQPQHF
TRBV10-2,CASSAGAVTEAFF
TRBV5-1,CASSPGPGHLNTGELFF
TRBV5-6,CASNKRKFYATGELFF
TRBV28,CASSPSQEEKLFF
TRBV20-1,CSARDRLAFYSYNEQFF
TRBV11-2,CASSLVSQGGTDTQYF
TRBV20-1,CSADDRDKLFF
TRBV28,CASIASGRGHEQYF
TRBV19,CASSNRWVPTSNEQFF